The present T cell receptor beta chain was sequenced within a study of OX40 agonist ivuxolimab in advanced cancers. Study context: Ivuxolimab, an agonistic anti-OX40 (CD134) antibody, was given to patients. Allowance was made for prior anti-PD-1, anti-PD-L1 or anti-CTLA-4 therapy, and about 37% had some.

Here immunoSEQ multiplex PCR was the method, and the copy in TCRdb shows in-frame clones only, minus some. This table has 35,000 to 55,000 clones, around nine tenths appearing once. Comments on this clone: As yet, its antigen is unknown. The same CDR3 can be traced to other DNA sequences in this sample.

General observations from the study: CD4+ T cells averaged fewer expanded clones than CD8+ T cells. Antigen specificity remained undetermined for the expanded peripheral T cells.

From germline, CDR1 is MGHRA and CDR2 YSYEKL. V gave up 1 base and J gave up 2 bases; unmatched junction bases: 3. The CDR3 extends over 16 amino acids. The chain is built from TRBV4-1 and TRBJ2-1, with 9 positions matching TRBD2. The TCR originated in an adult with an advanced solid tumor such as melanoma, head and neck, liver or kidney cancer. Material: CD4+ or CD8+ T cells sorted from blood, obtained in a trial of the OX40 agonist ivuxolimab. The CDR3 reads CASSQVRLAAYNEQFF. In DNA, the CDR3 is TGCGCCAGCAGCCAAGTTAGACTAGCGGCCTACAATGAGCAGTTCTTC.